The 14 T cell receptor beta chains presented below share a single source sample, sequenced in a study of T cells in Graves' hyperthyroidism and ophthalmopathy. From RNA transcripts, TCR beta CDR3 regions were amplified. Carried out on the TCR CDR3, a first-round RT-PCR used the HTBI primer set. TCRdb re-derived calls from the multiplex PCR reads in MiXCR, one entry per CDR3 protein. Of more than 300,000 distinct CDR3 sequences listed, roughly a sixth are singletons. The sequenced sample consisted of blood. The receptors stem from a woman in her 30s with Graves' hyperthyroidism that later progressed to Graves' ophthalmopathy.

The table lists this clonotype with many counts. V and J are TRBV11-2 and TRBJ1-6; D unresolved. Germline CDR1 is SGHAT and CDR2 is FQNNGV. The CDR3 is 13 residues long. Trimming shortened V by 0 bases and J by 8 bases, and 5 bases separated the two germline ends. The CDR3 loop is CASSLEGDSPLHF. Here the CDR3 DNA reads TGTGCCAGCAGCTTAGAGGGAGATTCACCCCTCCACTTT.

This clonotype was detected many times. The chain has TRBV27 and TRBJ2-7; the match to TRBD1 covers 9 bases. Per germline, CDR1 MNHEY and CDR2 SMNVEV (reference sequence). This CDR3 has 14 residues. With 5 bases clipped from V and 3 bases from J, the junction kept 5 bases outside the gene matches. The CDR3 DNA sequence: TGTGCCAGCAGTCGAGGGGACAGGGTCTACGAGCAGTACTTC. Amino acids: CASSRGDRVYEQYF.

DNA of the CDR3: TGTGCCAGCAAGGGGCGGCAAGGCGTAGAATGGAACACCGGGGAGCTGTTTTTT. It is translated as CASKGRQGVEWNTGELFF. The chain employs TRBV2 and TRBJ2-2; the D gene is possibly TRBD1 (5 bases). This CDR3 is built from 18 residues. The ends were cut back, 7 bases at V and 1 base at J, with 22 bases in the middle. Germline V CDR1 and CDR2: SNHLY, FYNNEI.

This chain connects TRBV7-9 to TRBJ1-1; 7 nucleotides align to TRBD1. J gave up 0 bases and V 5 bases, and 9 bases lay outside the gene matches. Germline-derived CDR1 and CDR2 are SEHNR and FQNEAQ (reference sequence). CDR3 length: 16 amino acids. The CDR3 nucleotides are TGTGCCAGCAGCCCCTGGACAGGACCTATGAACACTGAAGCTTTCTTT. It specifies CASSPWTGPMNTEAFF.

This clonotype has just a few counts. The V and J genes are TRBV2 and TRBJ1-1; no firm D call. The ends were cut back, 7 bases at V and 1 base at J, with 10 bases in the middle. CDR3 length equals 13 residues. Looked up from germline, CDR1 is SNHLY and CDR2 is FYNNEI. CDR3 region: CASNSIQNTEAFF. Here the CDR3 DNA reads TGTGCCAGCAATAGTATCCAGAACACTGAAGCTTTCTTT. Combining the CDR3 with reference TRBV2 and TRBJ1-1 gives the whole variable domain EPEVTQTPSHQVTQMGQEVILRCVPISNHLYFYWYRQILGQKVEFLVSFYNNEISEKSEIFDDQFSVERPDGSNFTLKIRSTKLEDSAMYFCASNSIQNTEAFFGQGTRLTVV.

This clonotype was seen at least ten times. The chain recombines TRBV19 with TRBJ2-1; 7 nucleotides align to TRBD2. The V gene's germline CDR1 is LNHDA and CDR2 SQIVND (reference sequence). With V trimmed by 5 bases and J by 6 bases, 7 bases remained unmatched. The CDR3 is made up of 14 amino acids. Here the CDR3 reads CASSATPSGNEQFF. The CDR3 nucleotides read TGTGCCAGTAGTGCCACCCCTAGCGGCAATGAGCAGTTCTTC.

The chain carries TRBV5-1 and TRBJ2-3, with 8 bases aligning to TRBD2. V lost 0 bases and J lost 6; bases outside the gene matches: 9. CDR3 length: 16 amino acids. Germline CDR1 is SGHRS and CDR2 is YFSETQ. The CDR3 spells CASSLGKRGFFDTQYF. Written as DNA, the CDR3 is TGCGCCAGCAGCTTGGGCAAGCGGGGGTTTTTCGATACGCAGTATTTT. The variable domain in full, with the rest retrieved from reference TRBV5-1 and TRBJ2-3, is KAGVTQTPRYLIKTRGQQVTLSCSPISGHRSVSWYQQTPGQGLQFLFEYFSETQRNKGNFPGRFSGRQFSNSRSEMNVSTLELGDSALYLCASSLGKRGFFDTQYFGPGTRLTVL.

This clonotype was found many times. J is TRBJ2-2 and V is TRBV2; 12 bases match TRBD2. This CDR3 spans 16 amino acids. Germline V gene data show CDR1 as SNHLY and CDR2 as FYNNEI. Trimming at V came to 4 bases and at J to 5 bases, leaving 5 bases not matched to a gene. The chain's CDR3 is CASSGTSGTRTGELFF. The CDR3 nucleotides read TGTGCCAGCAGTGGGACTAGCGGGACGAGGACCGGGGAGCTGTTTTTT. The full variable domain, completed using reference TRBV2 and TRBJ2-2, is EPEVTQTPSHQVTQMGQEVILRCVPISNHLYFYWYRQILGQKVEFLVSFYNNEISEKSEIFDDQFSVERPDGSNFTLKIRSTKLEDSAMYFCASSGTSGTRTGELFFGEGSRLTVL.

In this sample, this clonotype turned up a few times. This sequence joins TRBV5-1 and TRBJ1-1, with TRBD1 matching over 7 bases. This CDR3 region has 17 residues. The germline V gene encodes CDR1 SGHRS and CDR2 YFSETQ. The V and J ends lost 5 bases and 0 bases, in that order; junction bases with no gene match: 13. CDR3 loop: CASSQWTGERMNTEAFF. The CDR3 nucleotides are TGCGCCAGCAGTCAATGGACAGGCGAGAGGATGAACACTGAAGCTTTCTTT. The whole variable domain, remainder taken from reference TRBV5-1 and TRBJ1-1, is KAGVTQTPRYLIKTRGQQVTLSCSPISGHRSVSWYQQTPGQGLQFLFEYFSETQRNKGNFPGRFSGRQFSNSRSEMNVSTLELGDSALYLCASSQWTGERMNTEAFFGQGTRLTVV.

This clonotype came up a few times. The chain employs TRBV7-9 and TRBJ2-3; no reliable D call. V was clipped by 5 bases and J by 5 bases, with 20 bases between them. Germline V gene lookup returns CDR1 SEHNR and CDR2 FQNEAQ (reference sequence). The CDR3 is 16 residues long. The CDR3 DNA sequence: TGTGCCAGCAGCCAACCGCCCGGGCCCATGGAAGATACGCAGTATTTT. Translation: CASSQPPGPMEDTQYF.

CDR3 bases: TGTGCCAGCAGCGCAGGGGTAGATGAGCAGTTCTTC. Its translation: CASSAGVDEQFF. The gene calls are TRBV28 and TRBJ2-1, with D tentatively TRBD1 (6 bases). The germline gives CDR1 MDHEN, CDR2 SYDVKM. The CDR3 runs 12 residues. V was pared by 6 bases and J by 8 bases, with 11 bases between.

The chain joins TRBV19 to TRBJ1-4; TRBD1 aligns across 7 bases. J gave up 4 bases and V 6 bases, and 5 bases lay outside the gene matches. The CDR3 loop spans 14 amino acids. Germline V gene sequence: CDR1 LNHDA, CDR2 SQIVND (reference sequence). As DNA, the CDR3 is TGTGCCAGTAGATTGGGACAGAATAATGAAAAACTGTTTTTT. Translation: CASRLGQNNEKLFF.

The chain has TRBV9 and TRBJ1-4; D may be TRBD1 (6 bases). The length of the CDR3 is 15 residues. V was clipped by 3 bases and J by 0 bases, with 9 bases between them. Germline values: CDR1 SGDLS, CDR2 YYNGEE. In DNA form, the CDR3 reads TGTGCCAGCAGCGCAACAGGGTCAACTAATGAAAAACTGTTTTTT. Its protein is CASSATGSTNEKLFF. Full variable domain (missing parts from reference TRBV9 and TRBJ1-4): DSGVTQTPKHLITATGQRVTLRCSPRSGDLSVYWYQQSLDQGLQFLIQYYNGEERAKGNILERFSAQQFPDLHSELNLSSLELGDSALYFCASSATGSTNEKLFFGSGTQLSVL.

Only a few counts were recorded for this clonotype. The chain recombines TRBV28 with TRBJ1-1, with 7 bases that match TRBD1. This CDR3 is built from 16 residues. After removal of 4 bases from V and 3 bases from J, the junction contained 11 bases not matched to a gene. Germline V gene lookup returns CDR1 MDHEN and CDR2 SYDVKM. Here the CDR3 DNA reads TGTGCCAGCAGTTCGCCCAACAGGGGTATGGACACTGAAGCTTTCTTT. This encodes CASSSPNRGMDTEAFF.